A single T cell receptor (beta chain) is shown here with its context. Its antigen is not identified. This record comes from a study of cytomegalovirus exposure and HLA in healthy donors. Overall study results and limits: Serostatus for CMV was the only available immune exposure information. In an earlier analysis, productive rearrangement rates for most beta V segments clustered near 87% or 30%.

Primers for the PCR totalled 60 Vbeta and 13 Jbeta. The repertoire was sequenced with immunoSEQ multiplex PCR; TCRdb's copy has only in-frame clones and lacks some. This table has approximately 220,000 clones, about 83% appearing once. Likely unrecorded immune exposures existed in these nominally healthy donors. The sample comprised PBMCs. The sequence was obtained from a man aged 40-49 years in good health and CMV-seronegative.

Written as DNA, the CDR3 is TGTGCCATCAGGACCGGGACAGGGGGTAACGAGCAGTACTTC. This gives the protein CAIRTGTGGNEQYF. V gene TRBV10-3 combines with J gene TRBJ2-7, with 11 nucleotides matching TRBD1. Germline V lookup: CDR1 ENHRY, CDR2 SYGVKD. The CDR3 has 14 residues. The V and J ends lost 6 bases and 5 bases, in that order; junction bases with no gene match: 6.